Following are 21 T cell receptor beta chains from one sample sequenced in a study of blood T cells in healthy people across ages. Alongside a J-beta primer mix, a sample-barcoded 5' primer served in a second PCR lasting 7 to 11 cycles. TCRdb re-called the 5' RACE reads through MiXCR, storing one row per CDR3 protein. The data hold 600,000 or so distinct CDR3 sequences, with about 30% observed a single time. The source material was blood. These receptors came from a woman older than 75 in good health.

The genes are TRBV19 and TRBJ2-3; TRBD1 aligns across 7 bases. Per the germline V gene, CDR1 is LNHDA and CDR2 is SQIVND (reference sequence). This CDR3 spans 16 amino acids. The V gene end was trimmed by 5 bases and the J gene end by 2 bases; junction bases not matched to a gene: 10. CDR3 in amino acids: CASSFSAGGNTDTQYF. DNA of the CDR3: TGTGCCAGTAGTTTCTCAGCAGGGGGAAACACAGATACGCAGTATTTT.

This clonotype was seen many times. This chain joins TRBV7-3 and TRBJ1-4; D is unresolved. CDR1 and CDR2 (germline): SGHTA, FQGTGA. This CDR3 is built from 14 residues. V was cut by 5 bases and J by 1 base, with 8 bases left in between. CDR3 amino acids: CASSPPGTNEKLFF. The DNA of the CDR3 is TGTGCCAGCAGCCCTCCGGGAACTAATGAAAAACTGTTTTTT.

Ten or more counts support this clonotype. CDR3 residues: CASTRELASYNEQFF. The CDR3 DNA sequence: TGTGCCAGCACCAGAGAACTAGCTTCCTACAATGAGCAGTTCTTC. The chain is built from TRBV12-3 or TRBV12-4 and TRBJ2-1; maybe TRBD2 (6 bases). This CDR3 comprises 15 residues. V was pared by 7 bases and J by 1 base, with 14 bases between.

As for this clonotype: Germline is not matched at one junction end, which may reflect a read error. The chain's CDR3 is CNARDGWASGYNEQFF. The CDR3 DNA reads as TGCAATGCTAGAGATGGGTGGGCTAGCGGATACAATGAGCAGTTCTTC. The chain is built from TRBV20-1 and TRBJ2-1; 7 nucleotides match TRBD2. Germline CDR1 reads DFQATT; CDR2 reads SNEGSKA (reference sequence). The CDR3 length is 16 residues.

A few counts support this clonotype. This could be a read error, since a much larger clone is one nucleotide away. This sequence joins TRBV7-2 and TRBJ2-1; the match to TRBD2 covers 11 bases. Germline lookup yields CDR1 SGHTA and CDR2 FQGNSA. This CDR3 is 15 amino acids long. The CDR3 bases are TGTGCCGGCAGCCCGACTAGCGGGGTATACAATGAGCAGTTCTTC. Protein product: CAGSPTSGVYNEQFF.

This clonotype was counted between two and nine times. The V and J genes are TRBV4-3 and TRBJ2-3, with 7 bases aligning to TRBD2. V trimming: 1 base; J trimming: 5 bases; junction bases outside the gene matches: 6. This CDR3 has 15 amino acids. Germline lookup yields CDR1 LGHNA and CDR2 YSLEER. Here the CDR3 DNA reads TGCGCCAGCAGCCAAGGGCGGGGGAGCCTAGATACGCAGTATTTT. Protein product: CASSQGRGSLDTQYF.

This clonotype came up a few times. The genes are TRBV16 and TRBJ1-2; no clear D gene. This CDR3 has 12 amino acids. Germline-derived CDR1 and CDR2 are KGHSY and FQNENV. V was shortened by 4 bases and J by 4 bases, with 7 bases between the two germline ends. The CDR3 nucleotides read TGTGCCAGCAGCCCCCCTTCCTATGGCTACACCTTC. Translated: CASSPPSYGYTF. The full variable domain, rest sourced from reference TRBV16 and TRBJ1-2, is GEEVAQTPKHLVRGEGQKAKLYCAPIKGHSYVFWYQQVLKNEFKFLISFQNENVFDETGMPKERFSAKCLPNSPCSLEIQATKLEDSAVYFCASSPPSYGYTFGSGTRLTVV.

The chain employs TRBV3-1 and TRBJ1-1, with a tentative D call TRBD1 (5 bases). Germline-derived CDR1 and CDR2 are LGHDT and YNNKEL (reference sequence). V was pared by 7 bases and J by 4 bases, with 19 bases between. CDR3 length: 15 residues. The chain's CDR3 is CASTQPVGAGTEAFF. DNA of the CDR3: TGTGCCAGCACCCAGCCGGTTGGGGCCGGCACTGAAGCTTTCTTT. Combining the CDR3 with reference TRBV3-1 and TRBJ1-1 gives the whole variable domain DTAVSQTPKYLVTQMGNDKSIKCEQNLGHDTMYWYKQDSKKFLKIMFSYNNKELIINETVPNRFSPKSPDKAHLNLHINSLELGDSAVYFCASTQPVGAGTEAFFGQGTRLTVV.

The DNA for the CDR3 is TGTGCCAGCAGCTTAGCGGCGACCTACGAGCAGTACTTC. It translates to CASSLAATYEQYF. The rearrangement joins TRBV7-9 to TRBJ2-7; D is undetermined. CDR1 is SEHNR and CDR2 is FQNEAQ in the germline V gene (reference sequence). The CDR3 is 13 amino acids. V shed 0 bases and J shed 2 bases, with 5 bases lying between them.

This clonotype was seen many times. The J gene is TRBJ2-3, the V gene TRBV5-1; tentative D call: TRBD1 (9 bases). CDR3 length equals 17 residues. Trimming took 4 bases from V and 1 from J, leaving 19 bases between them. Germline values: CDR1 SGHRS, CDR2 YFSETQ. CDR3 DNA sequence: TGCGCCAGCAGCCCACAGGGGGCTAGCGGGCGCACAGATACGCAGTATTTT. It yields the protein CASSPQGASGRTDTQYF.

The chain has TRBV7-8 and TRBJ2-5, with 10 bases that match TRBD2. The CDR3 is made up of 14 amino acids. CDR1 is SGHVS, CDR2 FQNEAQ, per germline. V shed 7 bases, J shed 4 bases, and the junction held 6 bases outside the gene matches. The CDR3 spells CASTSGGVLETQYF. For the CDR3, the DNA is TGTGCCAGCACGAGCGGGGGGGTTTTAGAGACCCAGTACTTC.

This clonotype was recorded many times. The rearrangement links TRBV20-1 to TRBJ2-3, with 7 nucleotides matching TRBD1. The V gene's germline CDR1 is DFQATT and CDR2 SNEGSKA (reference sequence). The CDR3 sequence is 14 residues long. V lost 2 bases, J lost 6 bases, and 8 bases stayed unmatched. The CDR3 DNA reads as TGCAGTGCTAGAAGGACAGGAGGAGTGGATACGCAGTATTTT. Translation gives CSARRTGGVDTQYF.

This sequence joins TRBV5-1 and TRBJ1-1; D is perhaps TRBD1 (6 bases). Trimming stripped 5 bases from V and 2 bases from J, with 13 bases between. The CDR3 is 14 residues long. Germline lookup yields CDR1 SGHRS and CDR2 YFSETQ. The CDR3 bases are TGCGCCAGCAGGGCGACAGGCTTAAACACTGAAGCTTTCTTT. It translates to CASRATGLNTEAFF.

There are many counts of this clonotype. This chain joins TRBV29-1 and TRBJ2-5, with unresolved D. This CDR3 has 10 amino acids. V lost 4 bases and J 4 bases, leaving 4 bases between the germline ends. Germline loops: CDR1 SQVTM, CDR2 ANQGSEA. As DNA, the CDR3 is TGCAGCGTTGTTCGAGAGACCCAGTACTTC. Residues: CSVVRETQYF.

This clonotype was seen only a few times. The chain uses TRBV24-1 and TRBJ2-1; D uncertain. The end of the DNA aligns better with TRBJ2-7, so the J call may be wrong. This CDR3 region has 18 residues. CDR1 and CDR2 from the germline V gene are KGHDR and SFDVKD. The CDR3 loop reads CATSFSALGTSSYNEQYF. The CDR3 DNA follows: TGTGCCACCAGTTTCTCCGCCTTAGGCACATCCTCCTACAATGAGCAGTACTTC.

This clonotype was picked up many times. The rearrangement links TRBV5-1 to TRBJ2-6, with TRBD1 identical over 7 bases. This CDR3 region has 17 residues. Germline CDR1 SGHRS, CDR2 YFSETQ. V gave up 4 bases and J gave up 0 bases; unmatched junction bases: 7. For the CDR3, the DNA is TGCGCCAGCAGCACCACAGGGGTCTTCTCTGGGGCCAACGTCCTGACTTTC. As protein: CASSTTGVFSGANVLTF.

This clonotype came up many times. The chain has TRBV2 and TRBJ2-6; TRBD2 might be the D (6 bases). The CDR3 contains 17 residues. Deletions cut 0 bases from V and 2 bases from J, with 11 bases between. Germline V CDR1 and CDR2: SNHLY, FYNNEI. DNA of the CDR3: TGTGCCAGCAGTGAAGCGCTATGGGGGGCTGGGGCCAACGTCCTGACTTTC. Protein product: CASSEALWGAGANVLTF.

This clonotype was detected a few times. The junction differs from germline at one of its ends, possibly a read error. This chain links TRBV20-1 with TRBJ2-7; possibly TRBD1 for D (6 bases). Germline V gene sequence: CDR1 DFQATT, CDR2 SNEGSKA (reference sequence). CDR3 size: 14 residues. The CDR3 loop is CSALGQLSSCEQYF. The CDR3 DNA reads TGCAGTGCTCTTGGACAGTTGAGCTCCTGCGAGCAGTACTTC.

This clonotype was seen at least ten times. A much larger clone sits a single nucleotide away, making a read error possible. V gene TRBV7-2 combines with J gene TRBJ2-3; 7 nucleotides line up with TRBD1. The CDR3 has 15 residues. Germline CDR1 reads SGHTA; CDR2 reads FQGNSA. V lost 3 bases, J lost 0 bases, and 3 bases stayed unmatched. CDR3 DNA sequence: TGTGCCAGCAGCTTGGAGACAGGGAGCACAGATACGCAGTATTTT. This codes for CASSLETGSTDTQYF.

This clonotype came up many times. The gene calls are TRBV7-9 and TRBJ2-7, with 8 bases matching TRBD1. After removal of 3 bases from V and 12 bases from J, the junction contained 7 bases not matched to a gene. The germline gives CDR1 SEHNR, CDR2 FQNEAQ (reference sequence). The CDR3 is 12 residues long. This CDR3 is CASSLAGTGMYF. In nucleotides, the CDR3 is TGTGCCAGCAGCTTGGCCGGGACAGGAATGTACTTC.

The chain combines TRBV20-1 with TRBJ2-7; no definite D call. Germline V gene data show CDR1 as DFQATT and CDR2 as SNEGSKA (reference sequence). The CDR3 spans 13 residues. V lost 6 bases and J lost 0, with 12 bases in between. CDR3 nucleotides: TGCAGTGCACCCCGGATCAACTCCTACGAGCAGTACTTC. Translated, it gives CSAPRINSYEQYF.